These T cell receptor beta chains were read from a single sample in a study of shared clonotypes between healthy human individuals. TCRdb's copy holds only in-frame clones and misses some; the assay was immunoSEQ multiplex PCR. The table includes about 980,000 clones, roughly 72% detected once. Material: memory CD4+ T cells sorted from blood. Receptor source: a man aged 18 to 35 in good health. Each CDR3 is given with its conserved first and last residue. D genes are given only for firm matches. A row's size may be missing; if present it is once, few, many or a size class.

d_call	clone_size	v_call	j_call	cdr3_aa	cdr3_nt
-	-	TRBV7-8	TRBJ2-3	CASSLTQYPTDTQYF	TGTGCCAGCAGCTTAACGCAATATCCCACAGATACGCAGTATTTT
-	-	TRBV5-1	TRBJ2-6	CASSEGSSGANVLTF	TGCGCCAGCAGCGAAGGAAGCTCTGGGGCCAACGTCCTGACTTTC
TRBD2	-	TRBV7-9	TRBJ2-7	CASSLVAGQTYEQYF	TGTGCCAGCAGCTTAGTAGCGGGCCAGACCTACGAGCAGTACTTC
-	-	TRBV9	TRBJ1-6	CASSVMGQANSPLHF	TGTGCCAGCAGCGTCATGGGGCAGGCTAATTCACCCCTCCACTTT
-	-	TRBV28	TRBJ1-2	CASSPPLEGYTF	TGTGCCAGCAGTCCCCCGTTGGAGGGCTACACCTTC
-	-	TRBV5-1	TRBJ2-7	CASSLGYRSYEQYF	TGCGCCAGCAGCTTGGGTTACCGCTCCTACGAGCAGTACTTC
TRBD1	-	TRBV5-1	TRBJ1-6	CASSYLGDRYWSPLHF	TGCGCCAGCAGCTACCTCGGGGACAGGTATTGGTCACCCCTCCACTTT
-	few	TRBV2	TRBJ2-7	CASSDFAPNDF	TGTGCCAGCAGTGATTTTGCCCCTAATGACTTC
-	-	TRBV2	TRBJ2-1	CASSVEVEQFF	TGTGCCAGCAGTGTAGAGGTTGAGCAGTTCTTC
TRBD1	-	TRBV4-1	TRBJ1-4	CASSQVGTGGTNEKLFF	TGCGCCAGCAGCCAAGTAGGGACAGGGGGCACTAATGAAAAACTGTTTTTT
-	few	TRBV10-3	TRBJ1-1	CATQVGTEAFF	TGTGCCACGCAAGTCGGGACTGAAGCTTTCTTT
-	-	TRBV5-5	TRBJ2-1	CASSLRAGRGNEQFF	TGTGCCAGCAGCTTGCGGGCGGGAAGGGGTAATGAGCAGTTCTTC
-	-	TRBV7-6	TRBJ2-2	CASSFPGPNTGELFF	TGTGCCAGCAGCTTTCCGGGTCCCAACACCGGGGAGCTGTTTTTT
TRBD1	-	TRBV5-6	TRBJ2-7	CASSHRGTGIYEQYF	TGTGCCAGCAGCCACCGCGGGACAGGGATTTACGAGCAGTACTTC
-	-	TRBV15	TRBJ1-3	CATSDRMQGNTIYF	TGTGCCACCAGCGACCGGATGCAGGGAAACACCATATATTTT
-	-	TRBV20-1	TRBJ2-7	CSARAAYEQYF	TGCAGTGCGAGGGCCGCCTACGAGCAGTACTTC
-	once	TRBV10-3	TRBJ2-7	CAISERDRLSYEQYF	TGTGCCATCAGTGAACGGGACCGCCTCTCCTACGAGCAGTACTTC
-	-	TRBV30	TRBJ2-7	CAWSRGEGGYEQYF	TGTGCCTGGAGTAGGGGGGAGGGAGGTTACGAGCAGTACTTC
TRBD2	few	TRBV6-1	TRBJ2-1	CASGGLANANNEQFF	TGTGCCAGCGGCGGACTAGCGAACGCCAACAATGAGCAGTTCTTC
-	-	TRBV14	TRBJ2-5	CASSRVTGSPQETQYF	TGTGCCAGCAGCCGAGTAACAGGGAGCCCCCAAGAGACCCAGTACTTC
TRBD1	few	TRBV30	TRBJ1-1	CAWSLTGATTEAFF	TGTGCCTGGAGTCTGACAGGGGCGACGACTGAAGCTTTCTTT
TRBD2	-	TRBV6-6	TRBJ2-1	CASGTISSYNEQFF	TGTGCCAGCGGGACTATTAGCTCCTACAATGAGCAGTTCTTC
-	-	TRBV5-4	TRBJ2-1	CASSLPGVLGNEQFF	TGTGCCAGCAGCTTGCCGGGAGTGTTGGGCAATGAGCAGTTCTTC
-	-	TRBV6-5	TRBJ1-2	CASTGRGYTF	TGTGCCAGCACCGGGAGGGGCTACACCTTC
-	-	TRBV25-1	TRBJ2-7	CASAGASYEQYF	TGTGCCTCGGCAGGGGCTTCCTACGAGCAGTACTTC
TRBD1	many	TRBV19	TRBJ2-4	CASRGTGSAKNIQYF	TGTGCCAGTAGAGGGACAGGGTCGGCCAAAAACATTCAGTACTTC
TRBD1	once	TRBV2	TRBJ2-7	CASSEYSAGTGAYEQYF	TGTGCCAGCAGTGAATATTCGGCGGGGACAGGGGCCTACGAGCAGTACTTC
-	-	TRBV29-1	TRBJ2-1	CSVRPYDEQFF	TGCAGCGTCAGACCCTACGATGAGCAGTTCTTC
-	few	TRBV10-3	TRBJ2-3	CAISVRLADTQYF	TGTGCCATCAGTGTTCGGTTGGCAGATACGCAGTATTTT
-	-	TRBV5-4	TRBJ2-3	CASSLDQGPTDTQYF	TGTGCCAGCAGCTTGGATCAGGGTCCCACAGATACGCAGTATTTT
-	-	TRBV5-1	TRBJ1-2	CASSVDGTNYGYTF	TGCGCCAGCAGCGTAGACGGGACTAACTATGGCTACACCTTC
-	-	TRBV10-3	TRBJ2-1	CAISEGPQGQFF	TGTGCCATCAGTGAGGGGCCGCAAGGGCAGTTCTTC
-	-	TRBV9	TRBJ1-1	CASSTLTENTEAFF	TGTGCCAGCAGCACCTTGACAGAGAACACTGAAGCTTTCTTT
-	once	TRBV29-1	TRBJ2-3	CSAPGEPEGDTQYF	TGCAGCGCCCCCGGGGAGCCTGAGGGAGATACGCAGTATTTT
-	-	TRBV7-2	TRBJ2-2	CASSLVGGGELFF	TGTGCCAGCAGCTTAGTTGGAGGCGGGGAGCTGTTTTTT
TRBD2	-	TRBV13	TRBJ2-7	CASSIRLAGDYEQYF	TGTGCCAGCAGCATTAGACTAGCGGGAGATTACGAGCAGTACTTC
-	-	TRBV5-1	TRBJ1-2	CASSLENYGYTF	TGCGCCAGCAGCTTGGAAAACTATGGCTACACCTTC